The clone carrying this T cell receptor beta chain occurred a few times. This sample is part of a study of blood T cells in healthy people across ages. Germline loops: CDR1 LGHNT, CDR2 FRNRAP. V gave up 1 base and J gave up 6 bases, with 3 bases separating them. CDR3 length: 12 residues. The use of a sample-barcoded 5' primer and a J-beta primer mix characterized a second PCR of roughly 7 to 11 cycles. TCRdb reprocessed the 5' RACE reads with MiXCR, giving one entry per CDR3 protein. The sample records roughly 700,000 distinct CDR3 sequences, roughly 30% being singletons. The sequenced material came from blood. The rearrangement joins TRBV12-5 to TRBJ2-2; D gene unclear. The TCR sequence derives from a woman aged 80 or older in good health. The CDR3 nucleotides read TGTGCTAGTGGTTTGGGTTCCGGGGAGCTGTTTTTT. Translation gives CASGLGSGELFF.